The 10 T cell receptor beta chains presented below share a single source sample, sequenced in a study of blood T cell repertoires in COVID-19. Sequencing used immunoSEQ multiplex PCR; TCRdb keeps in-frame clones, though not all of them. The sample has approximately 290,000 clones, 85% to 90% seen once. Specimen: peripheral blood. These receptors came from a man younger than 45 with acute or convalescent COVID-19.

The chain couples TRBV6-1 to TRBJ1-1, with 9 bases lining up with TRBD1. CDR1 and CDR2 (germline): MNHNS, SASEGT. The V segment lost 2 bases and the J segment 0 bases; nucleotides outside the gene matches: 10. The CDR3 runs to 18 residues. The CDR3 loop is CASSEYKGQGILNTEAFF. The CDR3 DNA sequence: TGTGCCAGCAGTGAATACAAGGGACAGGGCATCCTGAACACTGAAGCTTTCTTT.

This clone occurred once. CDR3 nucleotide sequence: TGTGCCAGCTCACCCTCCCAGGGGGTAGCCAAAAACATTCAGTACTTC. It is translated as CASSPSQGVAKNIQYF. The chain carries TRBV18 and TRBJ2-4, with TRBD1 matching 7 bases. CDR3 length equals 16 residues. CDR1 and CDR2 from the germline V gene are KGHSH and LQKENI. With V trimmed by 3 bases and J by 0 bases, 5 bases remained unmatched. Full variable domain (remainder filled in from reference TRBV18 and TRBJ2-4): NAGVMQNPRHLVRRRGQEARLRCSPMKGHSHVYWYRQLPEEGLKFMVYLQKENIIDESGMPKERFSAEFPKEGPSILRIQQVVRGDSAAYFCASSPSQGVAKNIQYFGAGTRLSVL.

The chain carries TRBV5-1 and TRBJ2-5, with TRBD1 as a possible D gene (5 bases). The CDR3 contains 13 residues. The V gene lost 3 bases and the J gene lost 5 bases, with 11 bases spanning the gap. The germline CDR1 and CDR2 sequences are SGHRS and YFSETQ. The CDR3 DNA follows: TGCGCCAGCAGCTCAGGGCCCGGGGAGACCCAGTACTTC. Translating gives CASSSGPGETQYF. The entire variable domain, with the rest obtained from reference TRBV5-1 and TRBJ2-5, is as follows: KAGVTQTPRYLIKTRGQQVTLSCSPISGHRSVSWYQQTPGQGLQFLFEYFSETQRNKGNFPGRFSGRQFSNSRSEMNVSTLELGDSALYLCASSSGPGETQYFGPGTRLLVL.

Here the CDR3 DNA reads TGCAGTGCTTCTACAGGGGGTAATTCTTTCTTT. Its translation is CSASTGGNSFF. The rearrangement uses TRBV20-1 and TRBJ1-1, with 8 positions matching TRBD1. The CDR3 covers 11 residues. The V and J ends lost 5 bases and 12 bases, in that order; junction bases with no gene match: 8. CDR1 is DFQATT and CDR2 is SNEGSKA in the germline V gene (reference sequence).

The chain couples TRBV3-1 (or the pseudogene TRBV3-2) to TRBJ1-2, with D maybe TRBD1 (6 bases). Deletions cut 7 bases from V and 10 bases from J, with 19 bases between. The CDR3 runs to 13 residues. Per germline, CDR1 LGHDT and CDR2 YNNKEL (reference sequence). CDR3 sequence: CASNLGQQGFYTF. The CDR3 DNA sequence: TGTGCCAGCAACCTTGGCCAACAGGGATTCTACACCTTC.

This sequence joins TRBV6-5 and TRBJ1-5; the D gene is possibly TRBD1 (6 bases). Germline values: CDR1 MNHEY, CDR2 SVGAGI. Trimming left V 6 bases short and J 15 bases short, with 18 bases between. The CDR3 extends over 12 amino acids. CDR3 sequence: CASSPFGQYAHF. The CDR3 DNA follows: TGTGCCAGCAGCCCCTTCGGACAGTATGCGCATTTT.

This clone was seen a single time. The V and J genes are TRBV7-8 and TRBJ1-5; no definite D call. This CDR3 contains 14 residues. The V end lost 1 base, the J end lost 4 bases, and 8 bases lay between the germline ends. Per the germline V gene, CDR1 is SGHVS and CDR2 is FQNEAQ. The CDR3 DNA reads TGTGCCAGCAGCTTAGTACGAGAAAATCAGCCCCAGCATTTT. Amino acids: CASSLVRENQPQHF.

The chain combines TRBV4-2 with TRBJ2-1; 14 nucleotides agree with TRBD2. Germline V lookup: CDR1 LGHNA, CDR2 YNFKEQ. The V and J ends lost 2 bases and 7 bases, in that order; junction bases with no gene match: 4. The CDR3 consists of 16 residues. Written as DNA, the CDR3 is TGTGCCAGCAGCCAACGGACTAGCGGGGGGATTAATGAGCAGTTCTTC. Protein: CASSQRTSGGINEQFF.

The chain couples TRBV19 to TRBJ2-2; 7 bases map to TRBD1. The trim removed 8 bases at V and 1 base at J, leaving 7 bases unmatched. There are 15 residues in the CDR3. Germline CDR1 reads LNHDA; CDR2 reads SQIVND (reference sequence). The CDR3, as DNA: TGTGCCAGTGCATTGGACAGGAGGAACACCGGGGAGCTGTTTTTT. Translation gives CASALDRRNTGELFF.

CDR3 residues: CASSADIFGEQFF. In DNA, the CDR3 is TGTGCCAGCAGCGCCGACATTTTTGGTGAGCAGTTCTTC. The chain recombines TRBV9 with TRBJ2-1; no firm D call. The CDR3 spans 13 residues. Germline-derived CDR1 and CDR2 are SGDLS and YYNGEE. Trimming took 3 bases from V and 9 from J, leaving 13 bases between them.